Below, 2 T cell receptor beta chains from the same sample are listed, as sequenced in a study of shared clonotypes between healthy human individuals. TCRdb keeps only in-frame clones here, not all; method: immunoSEQ multiplex PCR. Here the sample spans 850,000 to 1,200,000 clones, roughly 75% being singletons. The source material was memory CD4+ T cells sorted from blood. Subset given: CD45RA-negative fraction. Receptors originate from a man between 18 and 35 years old in good health.

A note on this clone: Different DNA sequences within this sample yield the same CDR3. V is TRBV7-6 and J is TRBJ2-7, with 8 bases that match TRBD1. The CDR3 spans 12 residues. The junction had 0 bases not matched to a gene; V was cut back by 3 bases and J by 5 bases. The germline gives CDR1 SGHVS, CDR2 FNYEAQ. The DNA for the CDR3 is TGTGCCAGCAGCTTGACAGGGGACGAGCAGTACTTC. Protein sequence: CASSLTGDEQYF.

The chain joins TRBV2 to TRBJ2-2; perhaps TRBD2 as D (5 bases). CDR1 and CDR2 (germline): SNHLY, FYNNEI. The V gene lost 5 bases and the J gene lost 7 bases, with 14 bases spanning the gap. The CDR3 is made up of 14 amino acids. In nucleotides, the CDR3 is TGTGCCAGCAGTCCACGGGGTGGAGGCGGGGAGCTGTTTTTT. Its protein is CASSPRGGGGELFF.